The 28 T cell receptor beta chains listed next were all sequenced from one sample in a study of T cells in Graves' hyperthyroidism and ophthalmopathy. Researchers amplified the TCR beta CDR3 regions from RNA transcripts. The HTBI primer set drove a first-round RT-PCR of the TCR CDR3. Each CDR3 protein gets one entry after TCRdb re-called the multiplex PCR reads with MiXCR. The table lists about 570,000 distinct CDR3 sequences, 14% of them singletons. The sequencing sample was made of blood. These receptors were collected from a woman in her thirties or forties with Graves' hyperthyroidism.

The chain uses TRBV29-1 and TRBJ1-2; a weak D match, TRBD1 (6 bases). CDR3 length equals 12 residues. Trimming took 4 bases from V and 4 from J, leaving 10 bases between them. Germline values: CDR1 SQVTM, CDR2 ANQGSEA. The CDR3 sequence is CSVGTVGYGYTF. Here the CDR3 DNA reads TGCAGCGTTGGGACAGTTGGCTATGGCTACACCTTC.

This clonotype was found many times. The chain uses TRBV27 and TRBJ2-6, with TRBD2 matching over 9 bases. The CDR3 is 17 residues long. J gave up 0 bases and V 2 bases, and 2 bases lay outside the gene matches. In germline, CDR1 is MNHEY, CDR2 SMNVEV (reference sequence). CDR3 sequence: CASSLKAGGSGANVLTF. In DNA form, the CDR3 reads TGTGCCAGCAGTTTAAAAGCGGGAGGCTCTGGGGCCAACGTCCTGACTTTC. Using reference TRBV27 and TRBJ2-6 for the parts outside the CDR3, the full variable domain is EAQVTQNPRYLITVTGKKLTVTCSQNMNHEYMSWYRQDPGLGLRQIYYSMNVEVTDKGDVPEGYKVSRKEKRNFPLILESPSPNQTSLYFCASSLKAGGSGANVLTFGAGSRLTVL.

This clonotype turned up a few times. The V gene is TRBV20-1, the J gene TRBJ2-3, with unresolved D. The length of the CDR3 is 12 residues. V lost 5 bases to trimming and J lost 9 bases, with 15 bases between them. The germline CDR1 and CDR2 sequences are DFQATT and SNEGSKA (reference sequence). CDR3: CSAPPTFGTQYF. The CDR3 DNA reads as TGCAGTGCTCCCCCGACATTTGGGACGCAGTATTTT.

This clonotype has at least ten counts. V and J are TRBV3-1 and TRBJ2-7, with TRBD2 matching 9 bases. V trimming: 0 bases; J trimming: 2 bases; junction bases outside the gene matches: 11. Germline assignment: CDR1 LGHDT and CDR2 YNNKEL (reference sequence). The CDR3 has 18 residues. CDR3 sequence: CASSQDPTPSGIAYEQYF. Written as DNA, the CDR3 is TGTGCCAGCAGCCAAGACCCAACCCCTAGCGGGATCGCCTACGAGCAGTACTTC.

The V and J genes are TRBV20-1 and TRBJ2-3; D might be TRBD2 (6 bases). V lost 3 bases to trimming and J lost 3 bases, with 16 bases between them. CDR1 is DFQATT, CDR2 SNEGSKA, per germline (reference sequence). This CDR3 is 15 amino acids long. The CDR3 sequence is CSASPKPTSTDTQYF. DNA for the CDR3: TGCAGTGCTAGTCCCAAGCCGACTAGTACAGATACGCAGTATTTT.

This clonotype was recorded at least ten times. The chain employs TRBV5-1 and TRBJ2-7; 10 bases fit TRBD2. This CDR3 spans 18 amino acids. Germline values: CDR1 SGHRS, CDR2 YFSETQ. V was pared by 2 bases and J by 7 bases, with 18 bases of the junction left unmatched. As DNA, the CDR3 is TGCGCCAGCAGCTTCGACCCAGACGGGGGACTAGCGACGGGTGAGCAGTACTTC. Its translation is CASSFDPDGGLATGEQYF.

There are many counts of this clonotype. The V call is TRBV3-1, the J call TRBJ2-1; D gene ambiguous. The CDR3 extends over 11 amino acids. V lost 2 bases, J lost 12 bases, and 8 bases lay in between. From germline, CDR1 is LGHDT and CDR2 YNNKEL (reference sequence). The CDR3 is CASSQRAMQFF. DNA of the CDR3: TGTGCCAGCAGCCAACGGGCGATGCAGTTCTTC.

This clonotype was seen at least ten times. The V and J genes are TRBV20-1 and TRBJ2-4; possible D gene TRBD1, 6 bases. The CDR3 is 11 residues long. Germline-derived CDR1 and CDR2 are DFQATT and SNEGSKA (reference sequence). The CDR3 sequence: CSTGWGNIQYF. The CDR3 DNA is TGCAGCACAGGGTGGGGAAACATTCAGTACTTC.

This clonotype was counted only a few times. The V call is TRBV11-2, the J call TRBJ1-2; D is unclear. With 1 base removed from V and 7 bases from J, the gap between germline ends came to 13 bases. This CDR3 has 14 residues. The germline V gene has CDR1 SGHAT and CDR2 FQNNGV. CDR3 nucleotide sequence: TGTGCCAGCAGCTTAGCCAACTTTGGCGGTGGCTACACCTTC. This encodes CASSLANFGGGYTF.

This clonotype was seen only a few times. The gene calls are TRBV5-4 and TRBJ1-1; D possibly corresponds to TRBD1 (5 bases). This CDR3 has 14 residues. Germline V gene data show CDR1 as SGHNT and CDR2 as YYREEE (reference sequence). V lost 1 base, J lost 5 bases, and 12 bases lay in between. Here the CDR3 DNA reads TGTGCCAGCAGCTTGCGGGGGGTTGCGACTGAAGCTTTCTTT. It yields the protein CASSLRGVATEAFF.

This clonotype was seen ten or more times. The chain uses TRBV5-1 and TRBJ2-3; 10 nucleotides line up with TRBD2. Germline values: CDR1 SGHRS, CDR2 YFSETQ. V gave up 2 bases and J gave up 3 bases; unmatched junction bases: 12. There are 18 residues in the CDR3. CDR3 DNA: TGCGCCAGCAGCTTAGGGCCCTCTAGCGGGAGTTTAACAGATACGCAGTATTTT. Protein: CASSLGPSSGSLTDTQYF.

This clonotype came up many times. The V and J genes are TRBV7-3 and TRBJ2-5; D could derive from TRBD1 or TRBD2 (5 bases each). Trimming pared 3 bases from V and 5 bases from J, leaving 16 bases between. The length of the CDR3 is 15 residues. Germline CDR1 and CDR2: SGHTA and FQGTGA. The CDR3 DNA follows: TGTGCCAGCAGCTTGGGACCTAGTACAATTGAGACCCAGTACTTC. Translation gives CASSLGPSTIETQYF.

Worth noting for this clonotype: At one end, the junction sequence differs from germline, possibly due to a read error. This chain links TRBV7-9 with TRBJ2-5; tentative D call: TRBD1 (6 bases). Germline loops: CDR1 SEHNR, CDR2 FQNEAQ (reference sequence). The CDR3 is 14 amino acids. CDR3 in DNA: TGTCCCAGCAACCTTAAGGGGGTGCAAGAGACCCAGTACTTC. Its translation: CPSNLKGVQETQYF.

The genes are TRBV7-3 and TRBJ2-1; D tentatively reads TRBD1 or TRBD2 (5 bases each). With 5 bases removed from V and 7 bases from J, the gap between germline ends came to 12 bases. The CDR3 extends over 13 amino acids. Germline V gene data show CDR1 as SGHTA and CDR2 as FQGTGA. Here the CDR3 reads CASSVGTENEQFF. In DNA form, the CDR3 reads TGTGCCAGCAGCGTAGGGACGGAGAATGAGCAGTTCTTC.

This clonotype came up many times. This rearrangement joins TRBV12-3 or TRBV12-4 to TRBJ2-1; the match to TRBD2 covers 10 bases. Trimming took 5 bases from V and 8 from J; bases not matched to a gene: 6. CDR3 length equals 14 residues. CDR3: CASSHSGRMDEQFF. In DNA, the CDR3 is TGTGCCAGCAGTCATAGCGGGAGGATGGATGAGCAGTTCTTC.

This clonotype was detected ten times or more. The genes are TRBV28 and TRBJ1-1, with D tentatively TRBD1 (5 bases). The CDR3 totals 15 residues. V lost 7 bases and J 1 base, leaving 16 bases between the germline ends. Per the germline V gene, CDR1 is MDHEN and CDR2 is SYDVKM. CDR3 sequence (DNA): TGTGCCAGCAAACTCCTACAGGAGGGGAACACTGAAGCTTTCTTT. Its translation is CASKLLQEGNTEAFF.

CDR3 region: CASSGTGEGTQYF. The CDR3, as DNA: TGTGCCAGCAGTGGGACAGGGGAGGGTACGCAGTATTTT. The rearrangement links TRBV25-1 to TRBJ2-3; 9 positions agree with TRBD1. Trimming took 4 bases from V and 8 from J; bases not matched to a gene: 4. The CDR3 loop spans 13 amino acids. Germline V gene sequence: CDR1 MGHDK, CDR2 SYGVNS.

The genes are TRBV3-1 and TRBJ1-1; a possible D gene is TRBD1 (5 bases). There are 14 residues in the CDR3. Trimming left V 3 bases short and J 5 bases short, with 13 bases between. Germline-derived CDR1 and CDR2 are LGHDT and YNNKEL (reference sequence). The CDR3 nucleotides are TGTGCCAGCAGCCAGCCGGGACGGGGAACTGAAGCTTTCTTT. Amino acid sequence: CASSQPGRGTEAFF.

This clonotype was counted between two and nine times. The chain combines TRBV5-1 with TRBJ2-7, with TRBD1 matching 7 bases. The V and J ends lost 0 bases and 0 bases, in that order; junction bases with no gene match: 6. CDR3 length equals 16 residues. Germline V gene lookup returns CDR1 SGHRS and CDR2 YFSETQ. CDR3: CASSLGQGSLSYEQYF. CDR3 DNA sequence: TGCGCCAGCAGCTTGGGACAGGGCTCCCTCTCCTACGAGCAGTACTTC.

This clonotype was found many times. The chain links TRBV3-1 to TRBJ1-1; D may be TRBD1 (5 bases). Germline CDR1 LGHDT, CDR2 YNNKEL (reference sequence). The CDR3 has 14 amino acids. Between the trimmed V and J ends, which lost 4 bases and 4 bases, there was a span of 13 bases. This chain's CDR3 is CASSPDGGRTEAFF. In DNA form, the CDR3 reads TGTGCCAGCAGCCCGGACGGGGGTCGCACTGAAGCTTTCTTT.

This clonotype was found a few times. For the CDR3, the DNA is TGTGCCAGCAGCTCAAGGACTAGCCCGGGCCACAATGAGCAGTTCTTC. This gives the protein CASSSRTSPGHNEQFF. The chain is built from TRBV9 and TRBJ2-1; 8 positions match TRBD2. The CDR3 contains 16 residues. Germline CDR1 reads SGDLS; CDR2 reads YYNGEE. V shed 4 bases and J 5 bases; nucleotides not matched to a gene: 11.

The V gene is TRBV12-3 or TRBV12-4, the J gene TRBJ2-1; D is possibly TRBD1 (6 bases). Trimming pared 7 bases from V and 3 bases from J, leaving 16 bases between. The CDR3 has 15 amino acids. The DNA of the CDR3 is TGTGCCAGCAATTTGAATCCCAGGGGCTACAATGAGCAGTTCTTC. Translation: CASNLNPRGYNEQFF.

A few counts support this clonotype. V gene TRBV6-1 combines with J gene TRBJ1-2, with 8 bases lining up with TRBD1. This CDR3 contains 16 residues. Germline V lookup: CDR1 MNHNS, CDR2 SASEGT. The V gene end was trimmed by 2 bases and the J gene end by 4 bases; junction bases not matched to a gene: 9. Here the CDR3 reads CASSEILGQGGYGYTF. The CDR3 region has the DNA TGTGCCAGCAGTGAAATTTTAGGACAGGGCGGCTATGGCTACACCTTC.

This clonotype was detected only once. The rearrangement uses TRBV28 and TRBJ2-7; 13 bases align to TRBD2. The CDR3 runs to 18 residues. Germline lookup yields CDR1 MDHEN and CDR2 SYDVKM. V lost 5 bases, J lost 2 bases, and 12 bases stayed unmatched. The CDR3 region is CASSVGVIGTSGAYEQYF. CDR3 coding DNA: TGTGCCAGCAGTGTCGGGGTGATCGGGACTAGCGGGGCCTACGAGCAGTACTTC. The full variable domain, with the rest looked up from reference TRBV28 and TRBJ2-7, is DVKVTQSSRYLVKRTGEKVFLECVQDMDHENMFWYRQDPGLGLRLIYFSYDVKMKEKGDIPEGYSVSREKKERFSLILESASTNQTSMYLCASSVGVIGTSGAYEQYFGPGTRLTVT.

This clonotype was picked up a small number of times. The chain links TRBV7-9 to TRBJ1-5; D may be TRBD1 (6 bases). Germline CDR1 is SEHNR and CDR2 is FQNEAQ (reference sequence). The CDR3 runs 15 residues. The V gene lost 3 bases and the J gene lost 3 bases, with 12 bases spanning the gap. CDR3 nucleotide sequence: TGTGCCAGCAGCTTGGCAGGGGAGTTCAATCAGCCCCAGCATTTT. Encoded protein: CASSLAGEFNQPQHF.

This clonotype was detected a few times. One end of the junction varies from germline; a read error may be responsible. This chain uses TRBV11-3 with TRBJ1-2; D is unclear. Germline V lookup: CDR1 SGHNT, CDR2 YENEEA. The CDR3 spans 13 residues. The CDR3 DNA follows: TGTGCCAGCAGCGCCTATGAGACCTATAGCTACACCTTC. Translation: CASSAYETYSYTF.

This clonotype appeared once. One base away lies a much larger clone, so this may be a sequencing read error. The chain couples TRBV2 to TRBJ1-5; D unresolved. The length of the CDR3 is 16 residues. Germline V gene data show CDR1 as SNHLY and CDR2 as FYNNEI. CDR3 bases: TGCGCCAGCAGCCAAGAGCAAAGTTCTTTAAATCAGCCCCAGCATTTT. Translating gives CASSQEQSSLNQPQHF. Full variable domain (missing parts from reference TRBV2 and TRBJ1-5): EPEVTQTPSHQVTQMGQEVILRCVPISNHLYFYWYRQILGQKVEFLVSFYNNEISEKSEIFDDQFSVERPDGSNFTLKIRSTKLEDSAMYFCASSQEQSSLNQPQHFGDGTRLSIL.

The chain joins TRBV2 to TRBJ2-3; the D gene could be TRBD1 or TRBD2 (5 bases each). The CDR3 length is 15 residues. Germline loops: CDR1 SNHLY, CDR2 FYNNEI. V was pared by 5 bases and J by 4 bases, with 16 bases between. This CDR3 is CASSPLGEGSDTQYF. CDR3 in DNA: TGTGCCAGCAGTCCCCTGGGAGAGGGGTCAGATACGCAGTATTTT.